This T cell receptor beta chain came from a study of response to subunit inactivated influenza vaccine. Study observations and caveats: The authors suggested that few new T cells are recruited per seasonal influenza vaccination.

This CDR3 spans 15 amino acids. Looked up from germline, CDR1 is SEHNR and CDR2 is FQNEAQ (reference sequence). V dropped 1 base and J dropped 7 bases, with 15 bases sitting between them. TCRdb redid the calling of the RT-PCR reads with MiXCR, one entry per CDR3 protein. The repertoire holds about 240,000 distinct CDR3 sequences, with 9% to 15% as singletons. This clonotype was seen a few times. Its antigen is not identified. The sample in question was non-naive T cells sorted from PBMCs, obtained around 15 days before vaccination. This sequence joins TRBV7-9 and TRBJ2-3; D is unclear. This receptor was obtained from a man between 45 and 60 years old who received an inactivated influenza vaccine. The CDR3 bases are TGTGCCAGCAGCTTAGATGTCGGTGGGATGAATACGCAGTATTTT. Its translation is CASSLDVGGMNTQYF. The full variable domain, in which reference TRBV7-9 and TRBJ2-3 provide the parts outside the CDR3, is DTGVSQNPRHKITKRGQNVTFRCDPISEHNRLYWYRQTLGQGPEFLTYFQNEAQLEKSRLLSDRFSAERPKGSFSTLEIQRTEQGDSAMYLCASSLDVGGMNTQYFGPGTRLTVL.